This note documents a single T cell receptor (beta chain) sequence. Its antigen is unidentified. The data stem from a study of identical twins. A universal primer site was added by template switching, and unique molecular identifiers were carried by the cDNA. TCRdb re-analysed the 5' RACE reads in MiXCR, keeping a single row per CDR3 protein. The table has about 530,000 distinct CDR3 sequences, more than 20% seen once. Findings and caveats of the study: In beta out-of-frame sequences, the excess sharing between twins was weaker.

These data were likewise used in another study, on yellow fever vaccine responses in identical twins.

This clonotype was sampled from a woman aged 18-29 years in good health. The material sequenced was CD4+ T cells sorted from blood.

As DNA, the CDR3 is TGCAGTGCTCCTGGGACTAGCGGGAATGAGCAGTTCTTC. This translates into CSAPGTSGNEQFF. The rearrangement uses TRBV20-1 and TRBJ2-1; 12 nucleotides align to TRBD2. The junction had 3 bases not matched to a gene; V was cut back by 5 bases and J by 7 bases. Germline CDR1 DFQATT, CDR2 SNEGSKA (reference sequence). This CDR3 has 13 amino acids.